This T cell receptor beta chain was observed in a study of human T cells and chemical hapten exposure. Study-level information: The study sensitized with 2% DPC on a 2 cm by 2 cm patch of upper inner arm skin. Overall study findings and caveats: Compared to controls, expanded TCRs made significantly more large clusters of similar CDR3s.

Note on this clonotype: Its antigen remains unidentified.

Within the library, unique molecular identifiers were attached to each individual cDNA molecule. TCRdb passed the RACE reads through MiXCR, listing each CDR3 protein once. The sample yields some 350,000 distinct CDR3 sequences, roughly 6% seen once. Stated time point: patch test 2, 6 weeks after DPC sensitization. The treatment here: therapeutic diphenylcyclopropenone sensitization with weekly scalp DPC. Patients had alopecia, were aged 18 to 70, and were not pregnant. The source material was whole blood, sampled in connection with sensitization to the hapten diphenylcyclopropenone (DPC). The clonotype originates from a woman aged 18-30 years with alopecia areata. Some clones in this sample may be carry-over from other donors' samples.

DNA for the CDR3: TGCAGTGCTTATCCCGGGACCCAGACGGATACGCAGTATTTT. Protein: CSAYPGTQTDTQYF. The chain carries TRBV20-1 and TRBJ2-3, with D perhaps matching TRBD1 or TRBD2 (5 bases each). Trimming stripped 5 bases from V and 6 bases from J, with 18 bases between. The length of the CDR3 is 14 residues. The germline gives CDR1 DFQATT, CDR2 SNEGSKA (reference sequence).